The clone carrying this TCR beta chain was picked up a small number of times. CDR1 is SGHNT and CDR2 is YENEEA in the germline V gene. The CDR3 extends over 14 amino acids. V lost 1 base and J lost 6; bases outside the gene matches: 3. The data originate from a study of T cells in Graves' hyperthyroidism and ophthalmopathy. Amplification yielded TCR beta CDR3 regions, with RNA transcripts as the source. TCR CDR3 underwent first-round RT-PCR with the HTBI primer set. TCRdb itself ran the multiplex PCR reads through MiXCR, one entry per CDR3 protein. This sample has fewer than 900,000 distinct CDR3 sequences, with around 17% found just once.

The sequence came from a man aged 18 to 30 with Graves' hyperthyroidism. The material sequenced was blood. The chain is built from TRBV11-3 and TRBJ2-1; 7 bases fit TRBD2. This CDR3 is CASSLGAGANEQFF. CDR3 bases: TGTGCCAGCAGCTTAGGGGCGGGAGCCAATGAGCAGTTCTTC.